The rows below give T cell receptor beta chains drawn from one sample of a study of cytomegalovirus exposure and HLA in healthy donors. Generated by immunoSEQ multiplex PCR, the TCRdb table keeps only in-frame clones and is missing some. The table has 200,000 to 250,000 clones, 70% to 85% seen once; the top ten hold roughly 2.6%. Sequenced material: PBMCs. The receptors here all came from a woman aged 55-70 years in good health and CMV-seropositive. Each CDR3 is given with its conserved first and last residue.

J	V	CDR3
TRBJ1-3	TRBV5-1	CASSLDGSGNTIYF
TRBJ2-7	TRBV9	CASSRQGSPGYEQYF
TRBJ1-1	TRBV10-3	CAIRQGLDTEAFF
TRBJ1-3	TRBV19	CASSMGDTRSGNTIYF
TRBJ2-5	TRBV6-1	CASSKDRQQETQYF
TRBJ2-1	TRBV30	CAWSVWGEFF
TRBJ2-3	TRBV5-1	CASGRDTSTDTQYF
TRBJ1-2	TRBV4-1	CASSQDGGGNYGYTF
TRBJ2-3	TRBV5-1	CASSFVLAGGIGTDTQYF
TRBJ1-2	TRBV6-5	CASRRPGQDYGYTF
TRBJ1-2	TRBV7-9	CASSFEDSNYGYTF
TRBJ2-7	TRBV4-2	CASSQGPGGYEQYF
TRBJ2-1	TRBV2	CASSELAGALNEQFF
TRBJ1-2	TRBV18	CASSRTGDYGYTF
TRBJ2-7	TRBV7-2	CASSLIGGGESYEQYF
TRBJ2-7	TRBV5-4	CASSLGGQGAFYEQYF
TRBJ1-1	TRBV6-6	CASSYGAGVGTEAFF
TRBJ1-6	TRBV2	CASSNQGRGRPLHF
TRBJ2-5	TRBV5-1	CASRGQGVGEQYF
TRBJ2-1	TRBV6-5	CASSFLLAVSYNEQFF
TRBJ2-5	TRBV4-2	CASSQDWAGVGETQYF
TRBJ1-1	TRBV18	CASSLTGGNTEAFF
TRBJ2-2	TRBV11-2	CASRKLTGELFF
TRBJ1-2	TRBV9	CASSVGIRDGYTF